The rows below give T cell receptor beta chains drawn from one sample of a study of blood T cell repertoires in COVID-19. The repertoire was sequenced with immunoSEQ multiplex PCR; TCRdb's copy has only in-frame clones and lacks some. This sample has about 150,000 clones; around 87% occur once, and the top ten carry over 2%. Sequenced sample: peripheral blood. These receptors were collected from a woman aged 80 or over with COVID-19, enrolled during active disease. Both conserved end residues are part of each CDR3. Fields, in order: J gene, clone size, D gene, V gene, CDR3 protein, CDR3 DNA. A D gene is named only where the DNA matches it firmly. Expanded clones get a size class; other rows say once, few or many, or leave the size out.

j_gene: TRBJ1-1; abundance: -; d_gene: -; v_gene: TRBV28; CDR3aa: CATIDSMNTEAFF; CDR3nt: TGTGCCACCATTGACAGCATGAACACTGAAGCTTTCTTT
j_gene: TRBJ1-4; abundance: -; d_gene: -; v_gene: TRBV6-6; CDR3aa: CASRYGLQQEKLFF; CDR3nt: TGTGCCAGCAGGTACGGGCTCCAACAAGAAAAACTGTTTTTT
j_gene: TRBJ2-1; abundance: -; d_gene: TRBD1; v_gene: TRBV28; CDR3aa: CASSRQGPEQFF; CDR3nt: TGTGCCAGCAGTCGACAGGGACCTGAGCAGTTCTTC
j_gene: TRBJ2-7; abundance: -; d_gene: -; v_gene: TRBV7-2; CDR3aa: CASSLAFGTAYGEQYF; CDR3nt: TGTGCCAGCAGCTTAGCGTTCGGTACAGCCTACGGCGAGCAGTACTTC
j_gene: TRBJ2-5; abundance: -; d_gene: TRBD2; v_gene: TRBV27; CDR3aa: CASSLASPGLAGVVTQYF; CDR3nt: TGTGCCAGCAGTTTGGCGTCTCCGGGACTAGCGGGAGTAGTGACCCAGTACTTC
j_gene: TRBJ2-3; abundance: -; d_gene: -; v_gene: TRBV27; CDR3aa: CASSLRPAGSDTQYF; CDR3nt: TGTGCCAGCAGTTTACGTCCCGCGGGGTCAGATACGCAGTATTTT
j_gene: TRBJ2-5; abundance: -; d_gene: -; v_gene: TRBV6-2/TRBV6-3; CDR3aa: CASSPGTLLQETQYF; CDR3nt: TGTGCCAGCAGTCCCGGGACACTACTACAAGAGACCCAGTACTTC
j_gene: TRBJ2-7; abundance: -; d_gene: TRBD2; v_gene: TRBV5-3; CDR3aa: CARSFHRDYFHEQYF; CDR3nt: TGTGCCAGAAGCTTTCACCGGGACTACTTTCACGAGCAGTACTTC
j_gene: TRBJ2-2; abundance: -; d_gene: TRBD2; v_gene: TRBV6-4; CDR3aa: CASSDVGGPGGELFF; CDR3nt: TGTGCCAGCAGTGACGTGGGAGGGCCTGGCGGGGAGCTGTTTTTT
j_gene: TRBJ2-1; abundance: -; d_gene: -; v_gene: TRBV7-8; CDR3aa: CASSLEGTYNEQFF; CDR3nt: TGTGCCAGCAGCTTAGAGGGGACCTACAATGAGCAGTTCTTC
j_gene: TRBJ2-7; abundance: -; d_gene: TRBD2; v_gene: TRBV2; CDR3aa: CASRRAGYEQYF; CDR3nt: TGTGCCAGCAGACGAGCGGGGTACGAGCAGTACTTC
j_gene: TRBJ2-3; abundance: -; d_gene: TRBD1; v_gene: TRBV3-1/TRBV3-2; CDR3aa: CASSRTGDTTDTQYF; CDR3nt: TGTGCCAGCAGCCGGACAGGGGATACCACAGATACGCAGTATTTT
j_gene: TRBJ1-5; abundance: -; d_gene: -; v_gene: TRBV5-3; CDR3aa: CARSRCNREHYDQPQHF; CDR3nt: TGTGCCAGAAGCCGATGCAACAGGGAGCATTACGATCAGCCCCAGCATTTT
j_gene: TRBJ2-6; abundance: -; d_gene: -; v_gene: TRBV5-4; CDR3aa: CASSPGSSGANVLTF; CDR3nt: TGTGCCAGCAGTCCGGGGAGCTCTGGGGCCAACGTCCTGACTTTC
j_gene: TRBJ1-3; abundance: once; d_gene: TRBD1; v_gene: TRBV5-5; CDR3aa: CASSPWTGGTGNTIYF; CDR3nt: TGTGCCAGCAGCCCGTGGACAGGGGGAACTGGAAACACCATATATTTT
j_gene: TRBJ2-7; abundance: once; d_gene: TRBD2; v_gene: TRBV18; CDR3aa: CASSAGGVSEQYF; CDR3nt: TGTGCCAGCTCAGCGGGGGGGGTGAGCGAGCAGTACTTC
j_gene: TRBJ1-6; abundance: -; d_gene: -; v_gene: TRBV4-2; CDR3aa: CASSQASVNSPLHF; CDR3nt: TGTGCCAGCAGCCAAGCCTCGGTCAATTCACCCCTCCACTTT
j_gene: TRBJ2-2; abundance: -; d_gene: -; v_gene: TRBV20-1; CDR3aa: CSVVAPGELFF; CDR3nt: TGCAGTGTGGTGGCTCCCGGGGAGCTGTTTTTT
j_gene: TRBJ2-5; abundance: -; d_gene: -; v_gene: TRBV3-1/TRBV3-2; CDR3aa: CASSRIQGGETQYF; CDR3nt: TGTGCCAGCAGCCGAATTCAGGGGGGTGAGACCCAGTACTTC
j_gene: TRBJ2-1; abundance: -; d_gene: TRBD2; v_gene: TRBV29-1; CDR3aa: CSVEVGGAGWGNEQFF; CDR3nt: TGCAGCGTTGAAGTGGGAGGAGCGGGGTGGGGTAATGAGCAGTTCTTC
j_gene: TRBJ2-5; abundance: few; d_gene: TRBD2; v_gene: TRBV19; CDR3aa: CASSMGGTETQYF; CDR3nt: TGTGCCAGTAGTATGGGGGGGACGGAGACCCAGTACTTC
j_gene: TRBJ2-7; abundance: -; d_gene: -; v_gene: TRBV18; CDR3aa: CASSPPVGQSYEQYF; CDR3nt: TGTGCCAGCTCACCACCAGTTGGACAGAGCTACGAGCAGTACTTC
j_gene: TRBJ1-2; abundance: -; d_gene: TRBD1; v_gene: TRBV27; CDR3aa: CASSLTGGPNYGYTF; CDR3nt: TGTGCCAGCAGTTTAACAGGGGGCCCTAACTATGGCTACACCTTC
j_gene: TRBJ2-3; abundance: -; d_gene: -; v_gene: TRBV5-4; CDR3aa: CASSPGQRTDTQYF; CDR3nt: TGTGCCAGCAGCCCCGGACAGCGCACAGATACGCAGTATTTT
j_gene: TRBJ2-2; abundance: -; d_gene: -; v_gene: TRBV10-2; CDR3aa: CASSGTGELFF; CDR3nt: TGCGCCAGTTCGGGGACCGGGGAGCTGTTTTTT
j_gene: TRBJ1-6; abundance: -; d_gene: -; v_gene: TRBV5-5; CDR3aa: CASSLGTVSYNSPLHF; CDR3nt: TGTGCCAGCAGCTTGGGGACAGTCTCCTATAATTCACCCCTCCACTTT
j_gene: TRBJ2-5; abundance: -; d_gene: -; v_gene: TRBV6-2/TRBV6-3; CDR3aa: CASSWDSGTQYF; CDR3nt: TGTGCCAGCAGTTGGGACTCAGGGACCCAGTACTTC
j_gene: TRBJ2-6; abundance: -; d_gene: -; v_gene: TRBV3-1/TRBV3-2; CDR3aa: CASSQTPRRSGANVLTF; CDR3nt: TGTGCCAGCAGCCAAACTCCCAGGCGCTCTGGGGCCAACGTCCTGACTTTC
j_gene: TRBJ2-1; abundance: -; d_gene: -; v_gene: TRBV5-6; CDR3aa: CASSLAGRGGHEQFF; CDR3nt: TGTGCCAGCAGCTTGGCCGGCAGGGGTGGGCATGAGCAGTTCTTC
j_gene: TRBJ2-7; abundance: -; d_gene: TRBD2; v_gene: TRBV28; CDR3aa: CASSLAVGTYEQYF; CDR3nt: TGTGCCAGCAGTCTAGCGGTGGGGACCTACGAGCAGTACTTC